A single sample gave rise to the 30 T cell receptor beta chains below, sequenced in a study of T cell responses to AZD1222 COVID-19 vaccine (dated by TCRdb to the early 2020s). Preparation of the library involved the immunoSEQ multiplex PCR assay. In its TCRdb copy, this immuneACCESS table keeps in-frame sequences only and misses some clones. Where compared with another copy, unresolved V genes explain less than half of these, and the others have no known cause. Recorded for this sample are about 140,000 clones; approximately 90% of them occurred a single time. Roughly 2.8% of the sample lies in the top ten. What the time point label conveys for this sample: baseline before first vaccination. Sequences were derived from peripheral blood, sampled on day 0 of AZD1222 vaccination. Receptor source: an adult in good health.

The V gene is TRBV3-1 (or the pseudogene TRBV3-2), the J gene TRBJ2-7; perhaps D is TRBD1 or TRBD2 (5 bases each). V lost 2 bases to trimming and J lost 3 bases, with 11 bases between them. CDR3 length: 14 amino acids. Per germline, CDR1 LGHDT and CDR2 YNNKEL (reference sequence). The CDR3 DNA reads as TGTGCCAGCAGCCAACGGGACGGATTCTACGAGCAGTACTTC. As protein: CASSQRDGFYEQYF.

This sequence joins TRBV3-1 (or the pseudogene TRBV3-2) and TRBJ1-1; D uncertain. The length of the CDR3 is 15 residues. CDR1 and CDR2 from the germline V gene are LGHDT and YNNKEL (reference sequence). The V end was cut by 3 bases, the J end by 1 base, with 12 bases between. This CDR3 is CASSQYGRQNTEAFF. Written as DNA, the CDR3 is TGTGCCAGCAGCCAGTACGGGCGCCAGAACACTGAAGCTTTCTTT.

The chain combines TRBV7-2 with TRBJ2-1; D might be TRBD2 (6 bases). CDR1 SGHTA and CDR2 FQGNSA come from the germline V gene. CDR3 length: 13 amino acids. The ends were cut back, 2 bases at V and 6 bases at J, with 8 bases in the middle. CDR3 sequence: CASSLYGGNEQFF. The CDR3 nucleotides read TGTGCCAGCAGCTTATACGGGGGCAATGAGCAGTTCTTC.

This chain joins TRBV11-3 and TRBJ2-1, with TRBD1 matching 7 bases. The CDR3 has 15 residues. After removal of 7 bases from V and 9 bases from J, the junction contained 15 bases not matched to a gene. CDR1 is SGHNT and CDR2 is YENEEA in the germline V gene. The CDR3 loop is CASTHVSKGAGEQFF. DNA of the CDR3: TGTGCCAGCACCCACGTGTCTAAGGGGGCAGGTGAGCAGTTCTTC.

V gene TRBV7-8 combines with J gene TRBJ1-3, with D unresolved. Trimming cost V 3 bases and J 2 bases, with 11 bases left between them. CDR1 SGHVS and CDR2 FQNEAQ come from the germline V gene. The CDR3 is made up of 15 amino acids. The CDR3 bases are TGTGCCAGCAGCTTGGATGGGGTCACTGGAAACACCATATATTTT. Translated, it gives CASSLDGVTGNTIYF.

This clone appeared a single time. The chain employs TRBV9 and TRBJ1-2; 7 positions match TRBD1. The CDR3 runs 14 residues. Germline CDR1 SGDLS, CDR2 YYNGEE. Losses at the gene ends were 3 bases for V and 4 bases for J; bases not matched to a gene: 6. The CDR3 reads CASSARGTVYGYTF. For the CDR3, the DNA is TGTGCCAGCAGCGCCCGGGGGACAGTCTATGGCTACACCTTC.

V and J are TRBV19 and TRBJ1-5, with D unresolved. Germline CDR1 reads LNHDA; CDR2 reads SQIVND (reference sequence). With 7 bases removed from V and 1 base from J, the gap between germline ends came to 11 bases. The CDR3 runs 14 residues. The CDR3 sequence is CASTQHLSNQPQHF. The CDR3 coding sequence is TGTGCCAGTACCCAACACCTGAGCAATCAGCCCCAGCATTTT.

This chain joins TRBV5-4 and TRBJ1-1; the D is unclear. The CDR3 runs to 15 residues. Germline values: CDR1 SGHNT, CDR2 YYREEE (reference sequence). Trimming pared 0 bases from V and 3 bases from J, leaving 12 bases between. Here the CDR3 reads CASSLGSHSYTEAFF. Written as DNA, the CDR3 is TGTGCCAGCAGCTTGGGATCCCACTCGTACACTGAAGCTTTCTTT.

The V gene is TRBV5-6, the J gene TRBJ1-6; D not certain. The CDR3 is 15 residues long. Trimming shortened V by 0 bases and J by 4 bases, and 8 bases separated the two germline ends. CDR1 is SGHDT and CDR2 is YYEEEE in the germline V gene. The CDR3 DNA is TGTGCCAGCAGCTTGGCCACTGCTTATAATTCACCCCTCCACTTT. Translated, it gives CASSLATAYNSPLHF.

This rearrangement joins TRBV18 to TRBJ2-5; D is undetermined. The length of the CDR3 is 14 residues. From germline, CDR1 is KGHSH and CDR2 LQKENI. The V gene lost 3 bases and the J gene lost 5 bases, with 13 bases spanning the gap. The CDR3 nucleotides are TGTGCCAGCTCACCCCCCGGCGTACGGGAGACCCAGTACTTC. Residues: CASSPPGVRETQYF.

The rearrangement joins TRBV28 to TRBJ1-5; possible D gene TRBD1, 6 bases. Germline-derived CDR1 and CDR2 are MDHEN and SYDVKM. Trimming removed 5 bases from V and 2 bases from J, with 19 bases in between. This CDR3 region has 17 residues. CDR3 residues: CASSLLGLRQGNQPQHF. CDR3 DNA sequence: TGTGCCAGCAGTCTTTTGGGGCTGCGACAGGGCAATCAGCCCCAGCATTTT.

This rearrangement joins TRBV9 to TRBJ1-1, with 7 bases identical to TRBD1. From germline, CDR1 is SGDLS and CDR2 YYNGEE. This CDR3 is 15 amino acids long. After removal of 5 bases from V and 1 base from J, the junction contained 8 bases not matched to a gene. The CDR3 DNA sequence: TGTGCCAGCAGTTCAAACAGGGGAGGGAACACTGAAGCTTTCTTT. Translated, it gives CASSSNRGGNTEAFF.

This chain links TRBV18 with TRBJ1-1; perhaps TRBD1 as D (5 bases). V was clipped by 2 bases and J by 5 bases, with 15 bases between them. The length of the CDR3 is 15 residues. Germline V CDR1 and CDR2: KGHSH, LQKENI. CDR3 sequence: CASSPAGRSETEAFF. The CDR3 nucleotides read TGTGCCAGCTCACCAGCAGGGAGGAGCGAGACTGAAGCTTTCTTT. The variable domain in full, with the rest retrieved from reference TRBV18 and TRBJ1-1, is NAGVMQNPRHLVRRRGQEARLRCSPMKGHSHVYWYRQLPEEGLKFMVYLQKENIIDESGMPKERFSAEFPKEGPSILRIQQVVRGDSAAYFCASSPAGRSETEAFFGQGTRLTVV.

The chain uses TRBV5-6 and TRBJ2-7, with 8 bases identical to TRBD1. The CDR3 totals 13 residues. The germline V gene has CDR1 SGHDT and CDR2 YYEEEE. V lost 3 bases to trimming and J lost 5 bases; unmatched junction nucleotides: 4. CDR3 DNA: TGTGCCAGCAGCTCGGACAGGGTTGACGAGCAGTACTTC. Its protein is CASSSDRVDEQYF. Together with reference TRBV5-6 and TRBJ2-7, the CDR3 gives the full variable domain: DAGVTQSPTHLIKTRGQQVTLRCSPKSGHDTVSWYQQALGQGPQFIFQYYEEEERQRGNFPDRFSGHQFPNYSSELNVNALLLGDSALYLCASSSDRVDEQYFGPGTRLTVT.

The chain has TRBV7-9 and TRBJ2-7, with D possibly matching TRBD1 (5 bases). V lost 3 bases and J 5 bases, leaving 14 bases between the germline ends. Germline loops: CDR1 SEHNR, CDR2 FQNEAQ (reference sequence). The CDR3 loop spans 14 amino acids. CDR3 protein: CASSFFGQFDEQYF. The CDR3 DNA reads TGTGCCAGCAGCTTTTTCGGACAATTCGACGAGCAGTACTTC.

The genes are TRBV6-5 and TRBJ2-3; possibly TRBD1 for D (7 bases). With 8 bases removed from V and 2 bases from J, the gap between germline ends came to 11 bases. The CDR3 runs 13 residues. Germline-derived CDR1 and CDR2 are MNHEY and SVGAGI. The CDR3, as DNA: TGTGCCAGCGGGGGGACAGACACAGATACGCAGTATTTT. This translates into CASGGTDTDTQYF.

The V and J genes are TRBV5-4 and TRBJ2-3; no firm D call. V lost 3 bases and J lost 2, with 7 bases in between. The V gene's germline CDR1 is SGHNT and CDR2 YYREEE (reference sequence). CDR3 length: 13 residues. For the CDR3, the DNA is TGTGCCAGCAGCTCCAGACCCACAGATACGCAGTATTTT. Translated: CASSSRPTDTQYF.

The chain joins TRBV9 to TRBJ1-5; D may be TRBD1 (5 bases). The CDR3 has 13 residues. Deletions cut 1 base from V and 9 bases from J, with 11 bases between. In germline, CDR1 is SGDLS, CDR2 YYNGEE. The CDR3 bases are TGTGCCAGCAGCGTAAGGGCGGGGGGGCCCCAGCATTTT. Its translation: CASSVRAGGPQHF.

The genes are TRBV6-1 and TRBJ2-3; 7 positions agree with TRBD1. J gave up 3 bases and V 2 bases, and 5 bases lay outside the gene matches. This CDR3 contains 15 residues. The germline gives CDR1 MNHNS, CDR2 SASEGT. CDR3 DNA sequence: TGTGCCAGCAGTGAACAGAGGGGGCGGACAGATACGCAGTATTTT. It yields the protein CASSEQRGRTDTQYF.

This sequence joins TRBV6-4 and TRBJ2-3; tentative D call: TRBD2 (5 bases). Germline V CDR1 and CDR2: MRHNA, SNTAGT. The CDR3 runs to 15 residues. Trimming shortened V by 4 bases and J by 0 bases, and 11 bases separated the two germline ends. The DNA of the CDR3 is TGTGCCAGCAGTGCCCAAGGCGGGAGCACAGATACGCAGTATTTT. Its translation: CASSAQGGSTDTQYF.

The chain links TRBV20-1 to TRBJ1-6; TRBD1 is a possible D gene (5 bases). Germline V gene lookup returns CDR1 DFQATT and CDR2 SNEGSKA (reference sequence). CDR3 size: 13 residues. Trimming shortened V by 3 bases and J by 9 bases, and 12 bases separated the two germline ends. The CDR3 reads CSASSGSGSPLHF. CDR3 DNA: TGCAGTGCTAGTTCAGGGTCGGGTTCACCCCTCCACTTT.

This clone came up a few times. The V gene is TRBV19, the J gene TRBJ2-7; tentatively, D is TRBD1 (6 bases). Germline V gene data show CDR1 as LNHDA and CDR2 as SQIVND (reference sequence). The CDR3 sequence is 14 residues long. The germline V and J ends were trimmed by 7 bases and 5 bases, with 18 bases remaining between them. In DNA form, the CDR3 reads TGTGCCAGTAAAACCGCTACTACAGGGAACGAGCAGTACTTC. Protein: CASKTATTGNEQYF.

This clone came up a few times. The chain recombines TRBV2 with TRBJ1-2; 8 bases fit TRBD1. After removal of 4 bases from V and 2 bases from J, the junction contained 0 bases not matched to a gene. The germline CDR1 and CDR2 sequences are SNHLY and FYNNEI. There are 13 residues in the CDR3. CDR3 sequence (DNA): TGTGCCAGCAGTGGGACAGGGAACTATGGCTACACCTTC. This codes for CASSGTGNYGYTF.

The chain recombines TRBV12-3 or TRBV12-4 with TRBJ2-7; D unresolved. CDR3 length: 12 amino acids. V was shortened by 2 bases and J by 2 bases, with 4 bases between the two germline ends. CDR3 in DNA: TGTGCCAGCAGTTTAAGCCCCTACGAGCAGTACTTC. Translation gives CASSLSPYEQYF.

V gene TRBV5-4 combines with J gene TRBJ2-1; D is unresolved. The V end lost 2 bases, the J end lost 9 bases, and 12 bases lay between the germline ends. This CDR3 is built from 13 residues. The germline V gene has CDR1 SGHNT and CDR2 YYREEE (reference sequence). CDR3 sequence reads: CASSFSPSGEQFF. The CDR3 nucleotides are TGTGCCAGCAGCTTCTCCCCTTCGGGTGAGCAGTTCTTC.

This clone was seen only once. V gene TRBV5-1 combines with J gene TRBJ1-2, with D unresolved. V was cut by 0 bases and J by 8 bases, with 14 bases left in between. The CDR3 is 14 residues long. CDR1 is SGHRS and CDR2 is YFSETQ in the germline V gene. The CDR3 DNA reads as TGCGCCAGCAGCTTGGAGCCCACATCAGGAGGCTACACCTTC. Encoded protein: CASSLEPTSGGYTF. Full variable domain (outside the CDR3, taken from reference TRBV5-1 and TRBJ1-2): KAGVTQTPRYLIKTRGQQVTLSCSPISGHRSVSWYQQTPGQGLQFLFEYFSETQRNKGNFPGRFSGRQFSNSRSEMNVSTLELGDSALYLCASSLEPTSGGYTFGSGTRLTVV.

This clone was observed a single time. The chain joins TRBV4-1 to TRBJ1-6; 7 nucleotides agree with TRBD1. With V trimmed by 2 bases and J by 1 base, 5 bases remained unmatched. Germline V gene data show CDR1 as MGHRA and CDR2 as YSYEKL. The CDR3 is 17 residues long. CDR3 in amino acids: CASSQPGQKSYNSPLHF. CDR3 DNA: TGCGCCAGCAGCCAACCGGGACAGAAGTCCTATAATTCACCCCTCCACTTT.

This clone occurred once. The gene calls are TRBV4-1 and TRBJ1-6; 8 bases are a match to TRBD1. CDR3 size: 17 residues. Losses at the gene ends were 4 bases for V and 7 bases for J; bases not matched to a gene: 12. The germline CDR1 and CDR2 sequences are MGHRA and YSYEKL. CDR3 protein: CASSLPSPRGQNSPLHF. The CDR3 DNA reads as TGCGCCAGCAGCCTCCCGAGTCCCAGGGGGCAAAATTCACCCCTCCACTTT.

The chain has TRBV6-4 and TRBJ1-4; the match to TRBD1 covers 10 bases. Losses at the gene ends were 4 bases for V and 0 bases for J; bases not matched to a gene: 11. CDR3 length: 19 amino acids. CDR1 is MRHNA, CDR2 SNTAGT, per germline. The DNA of the CDR3 is TGTGCCAGCAGTGGGGCCCGGGACAGGGGATTCCCAACTAATGAAAAACTGTTTTTT. Translating it yields CASSGARDRGFPTNEKLFF.

The V call is TRBV7-2, the J call TRBJ2-3, with 8 positions matching TRBD2. The ends lost 2 bases at V and 3 bases at J; junction bases unmatched: 7. The CDR3 contains 16 residues. Germline V CDR1 and CDR2: SGHTA, FQGNSA. The DNA of the CDR3 is TGTGCCAGCAGCTTAAGGTCACTAGCGGTTACAGATACGCAGTATTTT. This gives the protein CASSLRSLAVTDTQYF.